Below, 8 T cell receptor beta chains from the same sample are listed, as sequenced in a study of T cells after yellow fever vaccination. Each CDR3 protein gets one entry after TCRdb re-called the 5' RACE reads with MiXCR. Counted here are a few hundred thousand distinct CDR3 sequences, about 4% occurring once; the ten biggest clones make up 20% to 25%. The starting material was PBMCs, obtained 5 days after the yellow fever booster vaccination. The source of these receptors is a man between 18 and 35 years old who received the YFV17D yellow fever vaccine.

This CDR3 reads CASSSDRGVSYNSPLHF. The DNA for the CDR3 is TGTGCCAGCAGTTCTGACAGGGGTGTATCCTATAATTCACCCCTCCACTTT. This rearrangement joins TRBV6-5 to TRBJ1-6; TRBD1 aligns across 8 bases. After removal of 4 bases from V and 1 base from J, the junction contained 6 bases not matched to a gene. From germline, CDR1 is MNHEY and CDR2 SVGAGI. This CDR3 comprises 17 residues.

J is TRBJ2-2 and V is TRBV19, with TRBD2 matching over 11 bases. With V trimmed by 5 bases and J by 6 bases, 11 bases remained unmatched. CDR3 length equals 17 residues. CDR1 LNHDA and CDR2 SQIVND come from the germline V gene (reference sequence). CDR3 in amino acids: CASSVAGGPVLAGELFF. DNA for the CDR3: TGTGCCAGTAGTGTAGCGGGGGGGCCGGTCCTCGCCGGGGAGCTGTTTTTT.

This clonotype was seen a handful of times. This chain links TRBV10-3 with TRBJ1-1, with D maybe TRBD1 (5 bases). The CDR3 is 12 amino acids. From germline, CDR1 is ENHRY and CDR2 SYGVKD. V lost 10 bases, J lost 13 bases, and 22 bases lay in between. The CDR3 region is CATRTARTTGFF. CDR3 DNA: TGTGCCACCCGAACCGCCCGGACAACGGGTTTCTTT.

In this sample, this clonotype turned up many times. J is TRBJ2-3 and V is TRBV5-1; D is perhaps TRBD1 (6 bases). The CDR3 loop spans 14 amino acids. V dropped 4 bases and J dropped 4 bases, with 13 bases sitting between them. Germline V gives CDR1 SGHRS, CDR2 YFSETQ. The CDR3 DNA follows: TGCGCCAGCAGCCGGGACATGAGTGCAGATACGCAGTATTTT. Its protein is CASSRDMSADTQYF. Full variable domain (outside the CDR3, taken from reference TRBV5-1 and TRBJ2-3): KAGVTQTPRYLIKTRGQQVTLSCSPISGHRSVSWYQQTPGQGLQFLFEYFSETQRNKGNFPGRFSGRQFSNSRSEMNVSTLELGDSALYLCASSRDMSADTQYFGPGTRLTVL.

Only a few counts were recorded for this clonotype. The V and J genes are TRBV9 and TRBJ2-1; 7 bases are a match to TRBD2. Germline V gene data show CDR1 as SGDLS and CDR2 as YYNGEE. J was trimmed by 9 bases and V by 4 bases; bases with no gene match: 4. This CDR3 contains 12 residues. As DNA, the CDR3 is TGTGCCAGCAGCCCATCGGGAGGTGAGCAGTTCTTC. Its protein product is CASSPSGGEQFF.

The chain uses TRBV18 and TRBJ1-5, with D hard to call. CDR1 is KGHSH and CDR2 is LQKENI in the germline V gene. This CDR3 spans 14 amino acids. Trimming pared 3 bases from V and 3 bases from J, leaving 9 bases between. CDR3 sequence: CASSPGRNNQPQHF. CDR3 bases: TGTGCCAGCTCACCGGGCAGGAACAATCAGCCCCAGCATTTT. Variable domain in full (rest from reference TRBV18 and TRBJ1-5): NAGVMQNPRHLVRRRGQEARLRCSPMKGHSHVYWYRQLPEEGLKFMVYLQKENIIDESGMPKERFSAEFPKEGPSILRIQQVVRGDSAAYFCASSPGRNNQPQHFGDGTRLSIL.

The gene calls are TRBV5-1 and TRBJ1-6; TRBD1 matches at 7 bases. CDR3 length: 17 amino acids. Trimming cost V 0 bases and J 5 bases; bases outside gene matches: 8. CDR1 SGHRS and CDR2 YFSETQ come from the germline V gene. CDR3 bases: TGCGCCAGCAGCTTGGGCGACCGACAGGGCCATAATTCACCCCTCCACTTT. Amino acids: CASSLGDRQGHNSPLHF.

V and J are TRBV5-1 and TRBJ2-7, with D hard to call. V gave up 0 bases and J gave up 11 bases, with 15 bases separating them. The CDR3 has 13 residues. Germline lookup yields CDR1 SGHRS and CDR2 YFSETQ. The CDR3: CASSLGPGEGKYF. The CDR3, as DNA: TGCGCCAGCAGCTTGGGCCCTGGGGAAGGGAAGTACTTC.